These 29 T cell receptor beta chains share one sample of origin, sequenced in a study of T cells in tumors after PD-1 blockade. Clones were read by immunoSEQ multiplex PCR, and TCRdb kept only the in-frame ones, dropping some. The profile shows more than 14,000 clones, about four fifths of them singletons. Here the sequenced sample was PBMCs, taken after anti-PD-1 treatment. The source is a human donor with basal cell carcinoma.

This chain uses TRBV5-1 with TRBJ2-1; TRBD1 might be the D (5 bases). Germline V gives CDR1 SGHRS, CDR2 YFSETQ. The CDR3 length is 15 residues. The V gene lost 6 bases and the J gene lost 7 bases, with 20 bases spanning the gap. In nucleotides, the CDR3 is TGCGCCAGCACCCCTAGTGGGGCAGTGGGGAATGAGCAGTTCTTC. This sequence encodes CASTPSGAVGNEQFF.

V gene TRBV29-1 combines with J gene TRBJ2-5, with D possibly being TRBD2 (6 bases). The CDR3 covers 12 residues. Germline CDR1 reads SQVTM; CDR2 reads ANQGSEA. V was cut by 6 bases and J by 4 bases, with 12 bases left in between. The CDR3 DNA sequence: TGCAGCGTCGGCGGGGTAAGAGAGACCCAGTACTTC. Translating gives CSVGGVRETQYF.

The chain uses TRBV7-9 and TRBJ2-3, with 8 bases identical to TRBD2. Germline values: CDR1 SEHNR, CDR2 FQNEAQ (reference sequence). The J segment lost 0 bases and the V segment lost 9 bases, leaving 2 bases of the junction unmatched. This CDR3 comprises 13 residues. The CDR3 coding sequence is TGTGCCAGTCAGCGGGAGAGCACAGATACGCAGTATTTT. This translates into CASQRESTDTQYF.

The chain has TRBV11-1 and TRBJ2-1, with a weak D call TRBD1 (6 bases). Germline lookup yields CDR1 SGHAT and CDR2 FQDESV (reference sequence). The CDR3 spans 14 residues. V lost 5 bases and J lost 5, with 13 bases in between. CDR3 sequence (DNA): TGTGCCAGCAGCCCCAACAGGGATCACAATGAGCAGTTCTTC. It encodes CASSPNRDHNEQFF.

The chain has TRBV21-1 and TRBJ2-1; the table's D gene call, TRBD1, was not cross checked with the DNA. TRBV21-1 is listed as a pseudogene. The CDR3 has 13 residues. The CDR3 is CASSGQYYNEQFF. CDR3 sequence (DNA): TGTGCCAGCAGCGGCCAGTACTACAATGAGCAGTTCTTC.

The rearrangement links TRBV5-5 to TRBJ2-1; D might be TRBD2 (6 bases). This CDR3 has 17 amino acids. Trimming pared 4 bases from V and 15 bases from J, leaving 32 bases between. Looked up from germline, CDR1 is SGHKS and CDR2 is YYEKEE (reference sequence). CDR3 amino acids: CASSPYWVPVRLGSTFF. The DNA for the CDR3 is TGTGCCAGCAGCCCTTATTGGGTCCCTGTCCGACTAGGGAGTACGTTCTTC.

The V call is TRBV20-1, the J call TRBJ2-7, with D perhaps matching TRBD1 (6 bases). V lost 2 bases to trimming and J lost 13 bases, with 15 bases between them. Germline assignment: CDR1 DFQATT and CDR2 SNEGSKA (reference sequence). This CDR3 contains 11 residues. The CDR3 DNA reads as TGCAGTGCTAGAACACAAACGGGACACTACTTC. Translation gives CSARTQTGHYF.

This chain connects TRBV7-9 to TRBJ2-7; D is undetermined. Germline V CDR1 and CDR2: SEHNR, FQNEAQ (reference sequence). Trimming removed 5 bases at V and 3 bases at J, with 8 bases between. CDR3 size: 12 residues. This CDR3 is CASSLNYYEQYF. CDR3 coding DNA: TGTGCCAGCAGCCTTAACTACTACGAGCAGTACTTC.

This sequence joins TRBV5-1 and TRBJ1-2; 8 positions match TRBD1. The germline V gene encodes CDR1 SGHRS and CDR2 YFSETQ. V lost 5 bases and J lost 7; bases outside the gene matches: 13. This CDR3 has 15 residues. This CDR3 reads CASRLRQGRNIGYTF. The CDR3 nucleotides read TGCGCCAGCAGGCTGAGACAGGGGCGGAATATTGGCTACACCTTC.

The rearrangement uses TRBV5-6 and TRBJ1-2; D ambiguous. Germline CDR1 SGHDT, CDR2 YYEEEE. This CDR3 is 14 amino acids long. The ends were cut back, 4 bases at V and 8 bases at J, with 18 bases in the middle. This CDR3 is CASSPPGSASGYTF. The CDR3 DNA is TGTGCCAGCAGCCCTCCGGGCAGTGCGTCCGGCTACACCTTC.

The chain joins TRBV5-4 to TRBJ2-6, with 7 bases matching TRBD2. V lost 4 bases to trimming and J lost 5 bases; unmatched junction nucleotides: 6. This CDR3 is 15 amino acids long. Germline CDR1 and CDR2: SGHNT and YYREEE (reference sequence). CDR3: CASSGRESRANVLTF. The CDR3 coding sequence is TGTGCCAGCAGCGGGCGGGAGTCTAGGGCCAACGTCCTGACTTTC.

V usage is TRBV7-3 and J usage is TRBJ2-1; 10 bases agree with TRBD2. CDR3 length: 16 residues. The germline CDR1 and CDR2 sequences are SGHTA and FQGTGA. The trim removed 4 bases at V and 5 bases at J, leaving 8 bases unmatched. CDR3 nucleotides: TGTGCCAGCAGCTCAACCCTTGGGACTAGCGACAATGAGCAGTTCTTC. Residues: CASSSTLGTSDNEQFF.

This clone occurred once. This sequence joins TRBV24-1 and TRBJ2-3; D is possibly TRBD2 (5 bases). The CDR3 contains 15 residues. Germline V gene data show CDR1 as KGHDR and CDR2 as SFDVKD. With 3 bases removed from V and 2 bases from J, the gap between germline ends came to 11 bases. The CDR3 loop is CATSDRGSNTDTQYF. CDR3 bases: TGTGCCACCAGTGATCGGGGTTCTAACACAGATACGCAGTATTTT.

V and J are TRBV5-1 and TRBJ2-1, with 7 bases aligning to TRBD1. The CDR3 spans 13 residues. V trimming: 2 bases; J trimming: 12 bases; junction bases outside the gene matches: 8. Germline CDR1 is SGHRS and CDR2 is YFSETQ. CDR3 nucleotide sequence: TGCGCCAGCAGCTTTCAGGGGGAACTGGGGCAGTTCTTC. This sequence encodes CASSFQGELGQFF.

The chain recombines TRBV28 with TRBJ2-2; 7 bases align to TRBD1. From germline, CDR1 is MDHEN and CDR2 SYDVKM. The CDR3 runs 14 residues. The trim removed 5 bases at V and 6 bases at J, leaving 6 bases unmatched. The CDR3 coding sequence is TGTGCCAGCAGTATCACGGACAGGCCCGGGGAGCTGTTTTTT. As protein: CASSITDRPGELFF.

The chain couples TRBV19 to TRBJ2-7, with 9 bases aligning to TRBD2. V was clipped by 5 bases and J by 4 bases; unmatched bases: 12. Germline loops: CDR1 LNHDA, CDR2 SQIVND (reference sequence). The CDR3 extends over 16 amino acids. CDR3 in amino acids: CASSARLAVGLYEQYF. The CDR3 DNA reads TGTGCCAGTAGTGCCCGACTAGCGGTTGGGTTGTACGAGCAGTACTTC.

V usage is TRBV3-1 (or the pseudogene TRBV3-2) and J usage is TRBJ2-6, with 12 bases matching TRBD1. CDR3 size: 17 residues. Trimming at V came to 4 bases and at J to 2 bases, leaving 3 bases not matched to a gene. Germline CDR1 is LGHDT and CDR2 is YNNKEL (reference sequence). This CDR3 reads CASSPGTGGAGANVLTF. As DNA, the CDR3 is TGTGCCAGCAGCCCCGGGACAGGGGGCGCTGGGGCCAACGTCCTGACTTTC.

This clone showed up just a few times. The V and J genes are TRBV6-6 and TRBJ1-6; TRBD1 matches at 7 bases. CDR1 MNHNY and CDR2 SVGAGI come from the germline V gene (reference sequence). There are 14 residues in the CDR3. V shed 6 bases and J 7 bases; nucleotides not matched to a gene: 6. CDR3 loop: CASSPTGNNSPLHF. Written as DNA, the CDR3 is TGTGCCAGCAGCCCGACAGGGAACAATTCACCCCTCCACTTT.

The chain links TRBV12-3 or TRBV12-4 to TRBJ1-2, with D unclear. CDR3 size: 11 residues. Trimming stripped 3 bases from V and 7 bases from J, with 6 bases between. CDR3 amino acids: CASSFLRGYTF. DNA of the CDR3: TGTGCCAGCAGTTTCCTGCGTGGCTACACCTTC.

The chain has TRBV4-3 and TRBJ2-1; D may be TRBD2 (6 bases). The CDR3 loop spans 18 amino acids. V lost 0 bases and J lost 2, with 17 bases in between. Germline V gives CDR1 LGHNA, CDR2 YSLEER. Here the CDR3 DNA reads TGCGCCAGCAGCCAAGAGGGAGGTGGAGCAGTCCCCTACAATGAGCAGTTCTTC. As protein: CASSQEGGGAVPYNEQFF.

On this clone itself: The junction differs from germline at one of its ends, possibly a read error. The same CDR3 arises from other DNA sequences in this sample as well. The DNA for the CDR3 is TGTCCCAGCTGTGACGGGTGGGCGCGGGTGGGGAGCTCCTACAATGAGCAGTTCTTC. It codes for CPSCDGWARVGSSYNEQFF. The chain joins TRBV2 to TRBJ2-1; weak D call: TRBD2 (5 bases). There are 19 residues in the CDR3. The V gene's germline CDR1 is SNHLY and CDR2 FYNNEI.

The genes are TRBV27 and TRBJ1-6, with 9 bases that match TRBD1. CDR3 length equals 15 residues. After removal of 2 bases from V and 13 bases from J, the junction contained 9 bases not matched to a gene. Germline CDR1 is MNHEY and CDR2 is SMNVEV (reference sequence). Here the CDR3 reads CASSLTPGQGSPLHF. The CDR3 DNA reads as TGTGCCAGCAGTTTAACGCCAGGACAGGGGTCCCCCCTCCACTTT.

CDR3 bases: TGTGCCAGCAGCCACGGCGCGGGGACCCGAAACACCGGGGAGCTGTTTTTT. This translates into CASSHGAGTRNTGELFF. The V call is TRBV11-3, the J call TRBJ2-2; TRBD2 might be the D (6 bases). The germline gives CDR1 SGHNT, CDR2 YENEEA. V shed 5 bases and J shed 2 bases, with 18 bases lying between them. The CDR3 spans 17 residues. The entire variable domain, with the rest obtained from reference TRBV11-3 and TRBJ2-2, is as follows: EAGVVQSPRYKIIEKKQPVAFWCNPISGHNTLYWYLQNLGQGPELLIRYENEEAVDDSQLPKDRFSAERLKGVDSTLKIQPAELGDSAVYLCASSHGAGTRNTGELFFGEGSRLTVL.

This clone was recorded a few times. The chain links TRBV7-9 to TRBJ2-7; possibly TRBD2 for D (5 bases). CDR3 length equals 14 residues. V was cut by 5 bases and J by 3 bases, with 14 bases left in between. Per the germline V gene, CDR1 is SEHNR and CDR2 is FQNEAQ (reference sequence). DNA for the CDR3: TGTGCCAGCAGCCCGGACTCCTGGGGCTACGAGCAGTACTTC. It is translated as CASSPDSWGYEQYF.

The count of this clone is one. The J gene is TRBJ2-7, the V gene TRBV2, with D hard to call. V was cut by 11 bases and J by 4 bases, with 15 bases left in between. The length of the CDR3 is 12 residues. Looked up from germline, CDR1 is SNHLY and CDR2 is FYNNEI. This CDR3 is CAGARQRYEQYF. The DNA of the CDR3 is TGTGCCGGCGCCAGGCAGAGATACGAGCAGTACTTC. Drawing the rest from reference TRBV2 and TRBJ2-7, the complete variable domain is EPEVTQTPSHQVTQMGQEVILRCVPISNHLYFYWYRQILGQKVEFLVSFYNNEISEKSEIFDDQFSVERPDGSNFTLKIRSTKLEDSAMYFCAGARQRYEQYFGPGTRLTVT.

There are a few counts of this clone. The rearrangement links TRBV15 to TRBJ2-1, with D possibly matching TRBD1 (5 bases). CDR1 is LNHNV and CDR2 is YYDKDF in the germline V gene (reference sequence). This CDR3 is built from 13 residues. The V gene lost 4 bases and the J gene lost 4 bases, with 8 bases spanning the gap. This chain's CDR3 is CATSTTAYNEQFF. The CDR3 DNA is TGTGCCACCAGCACGACAGCTTACAATGAGCAGTTCTTC.

The chain links TRBV19 to TRBJ1-5; no firm D call. CDR1 and CDR2 (germline): LNHDA, SQIVND (reference sequence). Deletions cut 9 bases from V and 4 bases from J, with 16 bases between. The CDR3 has 14 amino acids. CDR3 DNA: TGTGCCAGAGGGAGCGTAGCGGGTAATCAGCCCCAGCATTTT. Protein: CARGSVAGNQPQHF. The full variable domain, completed using reference TRBV19 and TRBJ1-5, is DGGITQSPKYLFRKEGQNVTLSCEQNLNHDAMYWYRQDPGQGLRLIYYSQIVNDFQKGDIAEGYSVSREKKESFPLTVTSAQKNPTAFYLCARGSVAGNQPQHFGDGTRLSIL.

This clone was found a few times. The chain uses TRBV4-1 and TRBJ1-2, with D tentatively TRBD1 (6 bases). The germline V and J ends were trimmed by 0 bases and 4 bases, with 12 bases remaining between them. The CDR3 is made up of 15 amino acids. The germline V gene has CDR1 MGHRA and CDR2 YSYEKL. The DNA for the CDR3 is TGCGCCAGCAGCCAAGATCAAAGGACAGCCTATGGCTACACCTTC. Amino acid sequence: CASSQDQRTAYGYTF.

The chain recombines TRBV19 with TRBJ2-3, with TRBD2 matching 8 bases. Trimming cost V 8 bases and J 2 bases; bases outside gene matches: 6. The length of the CDR3 is 14 residues. Germline assignment: CDR1 LNHDA and CDR2 SQIVND (reference sequence). CDR3 nucleotides: TGTGCCAGTCAAGAGCGGGAGATCACAGATACGCAGTATTTT. It codes for CASQEREITDTQYF.